The subject of this entry is one TCR beta chain. Data came from immunoSEQ multiplex PCR; TCRdb stores just in-frame clones and leaves some out. The table shows some 170,000 clones, with approximately 86% occurring only once. The sample belongs to a study of cytomegalovirus exposure and HLA in healthy donors. V trimming: 4 bases; J trimming: 5 bases; junction bases outside the gene matches: 6. Germline V lookup: CDR1 SGHAT, CDR2 FQDESV (reference sequence). This CDR3 is 15 amino acids long. This receptor was identified in a man between 18 and 29 years old in good health and CMV-seropositive. The sample was PBMCs. The chain combines TRBV11-1 with TRBJ2-2; 8 nucleotides match TRBD2. Written as DNA, the CDR3 is TGTGCCAGCAGCTCTCACGGGACTAGTACCGGGGAGCTGTTTTTT. Amino acids: CASSSHGTSTGELFF.